This T cell receptor (beta chain) was sequenced for a study of OX40 agonist ivuxolimab in advanced cancers. Study-wide context: Patient treatment consisted of intravenous ivuxolimab administration every 2 weeks at 0.01 to 10 mg/kg.

TCRdb's table, derived via immunoSEQ multiplex PCR, lists solely in-frame clones and lacks some. This table has about 84,000 clones, about four fifths appearing once. Samples were taken at baseline and on day 1 of cycles 4 and 7. From germline, CDR1 is SGHKS and CDR2 YYEKEE (reference sequence). There are 16 residues in the CDR3. Trimming took off 1 base at V and 0 bases at J, with 11 bases between the two ends. This sequence joins TRBV5-5 and TRBJ1-3; a weak D match, TRBD1 (5 bases). The receptor comes from an adult with an advanced solid tumor such as melanoma, head and neck, liver or kidney cancer. This specimen was CD4+ or CD8+ T cells sorted from blood, taken in a trial of the OX40 agonist ivuxolimab. In nucleotides, the CDR3 is TGTGCCAGCAGCTTGATCAGACAGAGCTCTGGAAACACCATATATTTT. Residues: CASSLIRQSSGNTIYF.